The clone carrying this T cell receptor (beta chain) was counted many times. What it recognizes is unknown. Documented time point: persistent/refractory GD, antithyroid drugs over 5 years with positive TRAb. Construction of the TCR library relied on RNA isolated from PBMCs. The data are from a study of regulatory T cells in long-lasting Graves disease. Findings and caveats of the study: Peripheral blood alone, not thyroid tissue, underwent study. Since the sample size was small, accuracy may have been reduced.

CDR3 regions were amplified by Arm-PCR using iRepertoire HTBI primers to build TCR beta libraries. From the multiplex PCR reads, TCRdb called clonotypes with MiXCR, one entry per CDR3 protein. The data contain hundreds of thousands of distinct CDR3 sequences, approximately 22% of them singletons. This receptor was obtained from a female donor with Graves disease. The material sequenced was peripheral blood mononuclear cells (PBMCs), taken when the disease was refractory, from a patient treated with antithyroid drugs.

The CDR3 nucleotides are TGTGCCTGGAACCGGGACAGTGAAGGGTATGGCTACACCTTC. It yields the protein CAWNRDSEGYGYTF. The chain carries TRBV30 and TRBJ1-2; 7 nucleotides agree with TRBD1. The V and J ends lost 4 bases and 5 bases, in that order; junction bases with no gene match: 10. Germline assignment: CDR1 GTSNPN and CDR2 SVGIG (reference sequence). The CDR3 loop spans 14 amino acids. Full variable domain (missing parts from reference TRBV30 and TRBJ1-2): SQTIHQWPATLVQPVGSPLSLECTVEGTSNPNLYWYRQAAGRGLQLLFYSVGIGQISSEVPQNLSASRPQDRQFILSSKKLLLSDSGFYLCAWNRDSEGYGYTFGSGTRLTVV.